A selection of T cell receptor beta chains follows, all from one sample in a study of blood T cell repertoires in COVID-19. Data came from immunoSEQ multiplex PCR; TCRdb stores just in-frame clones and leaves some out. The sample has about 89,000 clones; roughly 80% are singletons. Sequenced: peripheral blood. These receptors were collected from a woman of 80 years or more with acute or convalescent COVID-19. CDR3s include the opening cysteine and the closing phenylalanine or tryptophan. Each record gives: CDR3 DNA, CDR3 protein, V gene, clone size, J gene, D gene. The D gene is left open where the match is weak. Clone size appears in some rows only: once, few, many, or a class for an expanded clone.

CDR3nt: TGTGCCAGCAGTGTACGTCCGTTGTGGGGGACAGGGGGCTTGTCGGAGACCCAGTACTTC; CDR3aa: CASSVRPLWGTGGLSETQYF; v_gene: TRBV2; abundance: -; j_gene: TRBJ2-5; d_gene: TRBD1
CDR3nt: TGTGCCTGGAGTGTAGGCGGGGCCCTTAAAGAGTACTTC; CDR3aa: CAWSVGGALKEYF; v_gene: TRBV30; abundance: -; j_gene: TRBJ2-7; d_gene: -
CDR3nt: TGTGCCAGCAGCCTACTAGGGGATACGCAGTATTTT; CDR3aa: CASSLLGDTQYF; v_gene: TRBV3-1/TRBV3-2; abundance: -; j_gene: TRBJ2-3; d_gene: -
CDR3nt: TGTGCCAGCAGTTCGGGGACAGGGGGTTTTACCAGCAATCAGCCCCAGCATTTT; CDR3aa: CASSSGTGGFTSNQPQHF; v_gene: TRBV6-2/TRBV6-3; abundance: -; j_gene: TRBJ1-5; d_gene: TRBD1
CDR3nt: TGTGCCAGCAGTTATCAGGGAGGGATAAAGGGACAGCCCCAGCATTTT; CDR3aa: CASSYQGGIKGQPQHF; v_gene: TRBV28; abundance: few; j_gene: TRBJ1-5; d_gene: -
CDR3nt: TGCGCCAGCAGCTTGGAACAGGAGGAAAAACTGTTTTTT; CDR3aa: CASSLEQEEKLFF; v_gene: TRBV5-1; abundance: -; j_gene: TRBJ1-4; d_gene: -
CDR3nt: TGTGCCAGCAGTGAGACAGGGGGCTATAATTCACCCCTCCACTTT; CDR3aa: CASSETGGYNSPLHF; v_gene: TRBV6-6; abundance: -; j_gene: TRBJ1-6; d_gene: TRBD1
CDR3nt: TGTGCCAGCACGGTTCAATCTGGAAACACCATATATTTT; CDR3aa: CASTVQSGNTIYF; v_gene: TRBV12-3/TRBV12-4; abundance: -; j_gene: TRBJ1-3; d_gene: -
CDR3nt: TGTGCCAGCAGCGGACAGGGGAAGGACACCGGGGAGCTGTTTTTT; CDR3aa: CASSGQGKDTGELFF; v_gene: TRBV6-2/TRBV6-3; abundance: -; j_gene: TRBJ2-2; d_gene: TRBD1
CDR3nt: TGTGCCAGCAGTGAGACCGGGAGGAATCAGCCCCAGCATTTT; CDR3aa: CASSETGRNQPQHF; v_gene: TRBV2; abundance: -; j_gene: TRBJ1-5; d_gene: -
CDR3nt: TGTGCCAGCAGCCAAGTAGGAGCTGGCCACGAGCAGTACTTC; CDR3aa: CASSQVGAGHEQYF; v_gene: TRBV4-2; abundance: -; j_gene: TRBJ2-7; d_gene: -
CDR3nt: TGTGCCAGCAGCCCGGTGAACACCGGGGAGCTGTTTTTT; CDR3aa: CASSPVNTGELFF; v_gene: TRBV6-4; abundance: -; j_gene: TRBJ2-2; d_gene: -
CDR3nt: TGTGCCAGCAGCTTCGCCCCGGGACAGGGGGCGACGGATACGCAGTATTTT; CDR3aa: CASSFAPGQGATDTQYF; v_gene: TRBV7-9; abundance: -; j_gene: TRBJ2-3; d_gene: TRBD1
CDR3nt: TGTGCCAGCAGCCAGGGGAGGGAAACAGATACGCAGTATTTT; CDR3aa: CASSQGRETDTQYF; v_gene: TRBV11-2; abundance: -; j_gene: TRBJ2-3; d_gene: -
CDR3nt: TGTGCCAGCAGCGAGGGGGACAGGCGGAACACTGAAGCTTTCTTT; CDR3aa: CASSEGDRRNTEAFF; v_gene: TRBV9; abundance: -; j_gene: TRBJ1-1; d_gene: TRBD1
CDR3nt: TGTGCCAGCAGTTTGGGAGGCTATGGCTACACCTTC; CDR3aa: CASSLGGYGYTF; v_gene: TRBV28; abundance: -; j_gene: TRBJ1-2; d_gene: -
CDR3nt: TGTGCCAGCAGTTTATATCGGAACACCGGGGAGCTGTTTTTT; CDR3aa: CASSLYRNTGELFF; v_gene: TRBV27; abundance: -; j_gene: TRBJ2-2; d_gene: -
CDR3nt: TGCGCCAGCAGCTCGCGGGACAGGACCTACAATGAGCAGTTCTTC; CDR3aa: CASSSRDRTYNEQFF; v_gene: TRBV5-1; abundance: -; j_gene: TRBJ2-1; d_gene: TRBD1
CDR3nt: TGTGCCAGCAGGGAGACAGGGGGGCGCAATGAGCAGTTCTTC; CDR3aa: CASRETGGRNEQFF; v_gene: TRBV6-5; abundance: -; j_gene: TRBJ2-1; d_gene: TRBD1
CDR3nt: TGTGCCAGCAGTTTGAGGCCGACGGGACAGCCAGGGTATGGCTACACCTTC; CDR3aa: CASSLRPTGQPGYGYTF; v_gene: TRBV27; abundance: -; j_gene: TRBJ1-2; d_gene: TRBD1
CDR3nt: TGTGCCAGCACAGAGATTCCCGGGACAGGGGTCAGACAGCCCCAGCATTTT; CDR3aa: CASTEIPGTGVRQPQHF; v_gene: TRBV7-3; abundance: -; j_gene: TRBJ1-5; d_gene: TRBD1
CDR3nt: TGTGCCAGCAGTTACTCGAGTGCCATGTGGGGCGTGCATTTT; CDR3aa: CASSYSSAMWGVHF; v_gene: TRBV6-2/TRBV6-3; abundance: -; j_gene: TRBJ1-5; d_gene: -
CDR3nt: TGTGCCAGCTCACCAATGGCAGGCCGACCGAGCACAGATACGCAGTATTTT; CDR3aa: CASSPMAGRPSTDTQYF; v_gene: TRBV18; abundance: -; j_gene: TRBJ2-3; d_gene: -
CDR3nt: TGTGCCAGCAGTTACAGCACTAGCACAGATACGCAGTATTTT; CDR3aa: CASSYSTSTDTQYF; v_gene: TRBV6-5; abundance: -; j_gene: TRBJ2-3; d_gene: -
CDR3nt: TGTGCCAGCAGCCTTACTATAACAGGGGATCCTATGAACACTGAAGCTTTCTTT; CDR3aa: CASSLTITGDPMNTEAFF; v_gene: TRBV7-2; abundance: few; j_gene: TRBJ1-1; d_gene: TRBD1
CDR3nt: TGTGCCAGCAGTGGGACAGGCCTTAGCTCTGGGGCCAACGTCCTGACTTTC; CDR3aa: CASSGTGLSSGANVLTF; v_gene: TRBV2; abundance: -; j_gene: TRBJ2-6; d_gene: TRBD1
CDR3nt: TGTGCCAGCAGCTTTGGGGGCGCCTATGGCTACACCTTC; CDR3aa: CASSFGGAYGYTF; v_gene: TRBV5-8; abundance: -; j_gene: TRBJ1-2; d_gene: -
CDR3nt: TGTGCCAGCAGCCCCTCACTAGCGGGCACAGATACGCAGTATTTT; CDR3aa: CASSPSLAGTDTQYF; v_gene: TRBV7-3; abundance: -; j_gene: TRBJ2-3; d_gene: TRBD2
CDR3nt: TGTGCCAGCACCCTAAGGGGATCTCAACAAGAGACCCAGTACTTC; CDR3aa: CASTLRGSQQETQYF; v_gene: TRBV9; abundance: -; j_gene: TRBJ2-5; d_gene: -
CDR3nt: TGTGCCAGCAGTTACGGTGGGACTAGCGGGGTCGGAAATACGCAGTATTTT; CDR3aa: CASSYGGTSGVGNTQYF; v_gene: TRBV28; abundance: -; j_gene: TRBJ2-3; d_gene: TRBD2
CDR3nt: TGCGCCAGCAGCTTGTCTGGAGACGTCAGGGCCTACGAGCAGTACTTC; CDR3aa: CASSLSGDVRAYEQYF; v_gene: TRBV5-1; abundance: -; j_gene: TRBJ2-7; d_gene: -
CDR3nt: TGCGCCAGCAACGAGTTGTCGACGCAGTATTTT; CDR3aa: CASNELSTQYF; v_gene: TRBV5-1; abundance: -; j_gene: TRBJ2-3; d_gene: -
CDR3nt: TGTGCCAGCAGTGCAAGGGAGGGGGTAGGGCAAGAGACCCAGTACTTC; CDR3aa: CASSAREGVGQETQYF; v_gene: TRBV25-1; abundance: -; j_gene: TRBJ2-5; d_gene: -
CDR3nt: TGTGCCAGCAGTTCGACAGGGAATGATTATGGAAACACCATATATTTT; CDR3aa: CASSSTGNDYGNTIYF; v_gene: TRBV6-6; abundance: -; j_gene: TRBJ1-3; d_gene: TRBD1
CDR3nt: TGTGCCAGCAGGGGAAATACAGGGCCGAACACTGAAGCTTTCTTT; CDR3aa: CASRGNTGPNTEAFF; v_gene: TRBV27; abundance: few; j_gene: TRBJ1-1; d_gene: -
CDR3nt: TGTGCCAGCAGCCCTACAACTAGAGTGAACACCGGGGAGCTGTTTTTT; CDR3aa: CASSPTTRVNTGELFF; v_gene: TRBV7-9; abundance: few; j_gene: TRBJ2-2; d_gene: -
CDR3nt: TGTGCCAGCAGCCCTACAGGGGATGGAAACACCATATATTTT; CDR3aa: CASSPTGDGNTIYF; v_gene: TRBV7-9; abundance: -; j_gene: TRBJ1-3; d_gene: TRBD1
CDR3nt: TGTGCCAGCAGCGTCGGGAGCTCTGGGGCCAACGTCCTGACTTTC; CDR3aa: CASSVGSSGANVLTF; v_gene: TRBV5-4; abundance: -; j_gene: TRBJ2-6; d_gene: -
CDR3nt: TGTGCCAGTAGTACCTCCGTCAGGGGCACTGAAGCTTTCTTT; CDR3aa: CASSTSVRGTEAFF; v_gene: TRBV19; abundance: -; j_gene: TRBJ1-1; d_gene: -
CDR3nt: TGTGCCAGCAGCCTAGCGGGGCGGGGGGCGATGGAGACCCAGTACTTC; CDR3aa: CASSLAGRGAMETQYF; v_gene: TRBV7-9; abundance: once; j_gene: TRBJ2-5; d_gene: TRBD2
CDR3nt: TGTGCCAGCGGGAAGCTACGGGGGGCCTACAATGAGCAGTTCTTC; CDR3aa: CASGKLRGAYNEQFF; v_gene: TRBV28; abundance: -; j_gene: TRBJ2-1; d_gene: TRBD2
CDR3nt: TGCAGCGCCATCTCTGGAAACACCATATATTTT; CDR3aa: CSAISGNTIYF; v_gene: TRBV29-1; abundance: -; j_gene: TRBJ1-3; d_gene: -
CDR3nt: TGTGCCAGCAGACAGGGCCCTAAGTATCCCCAGCATTTT; CDR3aa: CASRQGPKYPQHF; v_gene: TRBV19; abundance: -; j_gene: TRBJ1-5; d_gene: TRBD1
CDR3nt: TGTGCCAGCAACCCCGGAGGAGACTATGGCTACACCTTC; CDR3aa: CASNPGGDYGYTF; v_gene: TRBV12-3/TRBV12-4; abundance: -; j_gene: TRBJ1-2; d_gene: -
CDR3nt: TGTGCCAGCAGCGTAGCCCGGGACAGAAGCACAGATACGCAGTATTTT; CDR3aa: CASSVARDRSTDTQYF; v_gene: TRBV9; abundance: -; j_gene: TRBJ2-3; d_gene: TRBD1
CDR3nt: TGTGCCAGCAGTCCGCGAATCGGACAGGGAGGATACACTGAAGCTTTCTTT; CDR3aa: CASSPRIGQGGYTEAFF; v_gene: TRBV2; abundance: -; j_gene: TRBJ1-1; d_gene: TRBD1
CDR3nt: TGTGCCAGCAGCGAGACGGCACGCCGGGGGGCCGAGACCCAGTACTTC; CDR3aa: CASSETARRGAETQYF; v_gene: TRBV7-2; abundance: few; j_gene: TRBJ2-5; d_gene: -
CDR3nt: TGTGCCAGCTCACCTAGGGACAGGGGAAATGAAGCTTTCTTT; CDR3aa: CASSPRDRGNEAFF; v_gene: TRBV18; abundance: -; j_gene: TRBJ1-1; d_gene: TRBD1
CDR3nt: TGTGCCAGCAGCCACCCGGGAAGGGAACCGCGACCGGGCGGGGAGCTGTTTTTT; CDR3aa: CASSHPGREPRPGGELFF; v_gene: TRBV21-1; abundance: once; j_gene: TRBJ2-2; d_gene: -
CDR3nt: TGTGCCAGCAGCTTCGGACAGGGGGACAATCAGCCCCAGCATTTT; CDR3aa: CASSFGQGDNQPQHF; v_gene: TRBV7-2; abundance: -; j_gene: TRBJ1-5; d_gene: TRBD1
CDR3nt: TGCGCCAGCCATTCTGGCCGGGGGGGCCAAGAGACCCAGTACTTC; CDR3aa: CASHSGRGGQETQYF; v_gene: TRBV5-1; abundance: -; j_gene: TRBJ2-5; d_gene: TRBD2
CDR3nt: TGTGCCAGCAGCCGAACAGGGGAGTTCGCGGATACGCAGTATTTT; CDR3aa: CASSRTGEFADTQYF; v_gene: TRBV11-3; abundance: -; j_gene: TRBJ2-3; d_gene: TRBD1
CDR3nt: TGTGCCAGCAGCTCGGGACTAGCGGGGGGTACGCGCACAGATACGCAGTATTTT; CDR3aa: CASSSGLAGGTRTDTQYF; v_gene: TRBV7-2; abundance: few; j_gene: TRBJ2-3; d_gene: TRBD2
CDR3nt: TGTGCCAGCAGGGGACAGGGAGGGGTAATCAATGAGCAGTTCTTC; CDR3aa: CASRGQGGVINEQFF; v_gene: TRBV27; abundance: once; j_gene: TRBJ2-1; d_gene: TRBD1
CDR3nt: TGCGCCAGCAGCGCCACTAGCGGGGGATTCAATGAGCAGTTCTTC; CDR3aa: CASSATSGGFNEQFF; v_gene: TRBV5-1; abundance: few; j_gene: TRBJ2-1; d_gene: TRBD2
CDR3nt: TGTGCCAGCTCGGGGACAGTGAATCAGCCCCAGCATTTT; CDR3aa: CASSGTVNQPQHF; v_gene: TRBV18; abundance: -; j_gene: TRBJ1-5; d_gene: TRBD1
CDR3nt: TGTGCCAGCAGCTTTTCAGGGACTAATGAAAAACTGTTTTTT; CDR3aa: CASSFSGTNEKLFF; v_gene: TRBV11-2; abundance: -; j_gene: TRBJ1-4; d_gene: -
CDR3nt: TGTGCCAGCAGCGTAGTAGGGACAGGGGCCCAAGAGACCCAGTACTTC; CDR3aa: CASSVVGTGAQETQYF; v_gene: TRBV9; abundance: -; j_gene: TRBJ2-5; d_gene: TRBD1
CDR3nt: TGTGCCAGCAGTTACTCGGGCAGGGGGCCATACAATGAGCAGTTCTTC; CDR3aa: CASSYSGRGPYNEQFF; v_gene: TRBV6-6; abundance: -; j_gene: TRBJ2-1; d_gene: TRBD1